This is a list of T cell receptor beta chains from one sample in a study of radiotherapy plus CTLA-4 blockade in lung cancer. This table comes from immunoSEQ multiplex PCR, and its TCRdb copy is limited to in-frame clones, with some not included. The data contain fewer than 50,000 clones, 80% to 90% of them singletons. The sample in question was peripheral blood, obtained from a patient treated with radiotherapy plus ipilimumab. The receptors were sampled from a human donor with non-small cell lung cancer whose response to radiotherapy plus ipilimumab could not be evaluated. The CDR3 runs from the conserved cysteine through the conserved F or W. The D gene is left open where the match is weak. Some rows have no size entry. The others give once, few or many, or a class for an expanded clone.

v_gene	d_gene	abundance	j_gene	CDR3nt	CDR3aa
TRBV5-1	NA	NA	TRBJ1-1	TGCGCCAGCACCTATGGGAACACTGAAGCTTTCTTT	CASTYGNTEAFF
TRBV5-8	NA	NA	TRBJ1-5	TGTGCCAGCAGCGTGGCAGGGCAGTCCAATCAGCCCCAGCATTTT	CASSVAGQSNQPQHF
TRBV6-5	NA	NA	TRBJ2-7	TGTGCCAGCAATCAGGGCGGTCTGGGAGAGCAGTACTTC	CASNQGGLGEQYF
TRBV7-9	TRBD1	NA	TRBJ1-4	TGTGCCAGCAGCTACCGGACAGGGACCCGACGGAATGAAAAACTGTTTTTT	CASSYRTGTRRNEKLFF
TRBV5-1	TRBD1	NA	TRBJ2-7	TGCGCCAGCAGTGACAGGGGGCCGGACGAGCAGTACTTC	CASSDRGPDEQYF
TRBV28	TRBD2	NA	TRBJ2-3	TGTGCCAGCAGTTCGGCGGGAGATAGCACAGATACGCAGTATTTT	CASSSAGDSTDTQYF
TRBV18	NA	NA	TRBJ2-2	TGTGCCAGCTCACTTACGGTAGGGGCGGACACCGGGGAGCTGTTTTTT	CASSLTVGADTGELFF
TRBV7-7	NA	NA	TRBJ2-3	TGTGCTAGCAGCTTAGGGCAGGGAGGTACGCAGTATTTT	CASSLGQGGTQYF
TRBV5-1	NA	few	TRBJ1-6	TGCGCCAGCAGCTTGGCGGGCCCAGGGGACTCCTATAATTCACCCCTCCACTTT	CASSLAGPGDSYNSPLHF
TRBV7-2	NA	NA	TRBJ2-6	TGTGCCAGCGGACAACAAAACTCTGGGGCCAACGTCCTGACTTTC	CASGQQNSGANVLTF
TRBV5-1	NA	NA	TRBJ1-2	TGCGCCAGCAGCGTGGCCAAGGGGAGGGATGGAGGCTACACCTTC	CASSVAKGRDGGYTF
TRBV19	TRBD1	once	TRBJ1-5	TGTGCCAGTAGTACCCCGACAGGGATTAGGCAGCCCCAGCATTTT	CASSTPTGIRQPQHF
TRBV11-2	TRBD1	NA	TRBJ2-7	TGTGCCAGCAGCTCAGGACAGGCCCTCTCCTACGAGCAGTACTTC	CASSSGQALSYEQYF
TRBV9	TRBD2	NA	TRBJ2-7	TGTGCCAGCAGCCTGGGACTAGCGGAGGGAGGCACCTACGAGCAGTACTTC	CASSLGLAEGGTYEQYF
TRBV19	NA	NA	TRBJ2-2	TGTGCCAGTAGTAGGAGATTGGACAGCTATAGGTTAAACACCGGGGAGCTGTTTTTT	CASSRRLDSYRLNTGELFF
TRBV27	NA	NA	TRBJ2-7	TGTGCCAGCGGCACCGCAGGGCGGCTGGACCAGTACTTC	CASGTAGRLDQYF
TRBV2	NA	NA	TRBJ2-1	TGTGCCAGCAGTGACACGAGGGCAAATGAGCAGTTCTTC	CASSDTRANEQFF
TRBV6-5	TRBD2	NA	TRBJ2-5	TGTGCCTCCGGAGGGACTAAAAGCGGGGAGACCCAGTACTTC	CASGGTKSGETQYF
TRBV11-2	NA	once	TRBJ2-7	TGTGCCAGCAGCTTAACCGGCTACGAGCAGTACTTC	CASSLTGYEQYF
TRBV19	NA	few	TRBJ2-7	TGTGCCAGTAGTACAGGCTACGAGCAGTACTTC	CASSTGYEQYF
TRBV9	TRBD2	NA	TRBJ2-5	TGTGCCAGCAGCGCTAGCGGGGGGGCCCGAGAGACCCAGTACTTC	CASSASGGARETQYF
TRBV4-3	NA	NA	TRBJ1-5	TGCGCCAGCAGGGAAAGCGTTTATAGCAATCAGCCCCAGCATTTT	CASRESVYSNQPQHF
TRBV7-2	TRBD2	once	TRBJ2-5	TGTGCCAGCAGGGGGACTAGCGGGGGAGGAGAGACCCAGTACTTC	CASRGTSGGGETQYF
TRBV7-9	NA	NA	TRBJ2-2	TGTGCCAGCAGCCCGAGACTCCAACATAGCACCGGGGAGCTGTTTTTT	CASSPRLQHSTGELFF
TRBV2	TRBD1	once	TRBJ1-3	TGTGCCAGCAGTGAGTGGGGACAGCACTCTGGAAACACCATATATTTT	CASSEWGQHSGNTIYF
TRBV6-6	NA	NA	TRBJ2-7	TGTGCCAGCGGACAGATCTCCTACGAGCAGTACTTC	CASGQISYEQYF
TRBV11-2	TRBD1	NA	TRBJ1-2	TGTGCCAGCAGCTTAGCCCCCCCCGGGACAGGGGTGAATGGCTACACCTTC	CASSLAPPGTGVNGYTF
TRBV6-1	NA	NA	TRBJ2-5	TGTGCCAGCAGACCCGACAGGGGACTACTGGGGACCCAGTACTTC	CASRPDRGLLGTQYF
TRBV4-1	TRBD1	medium-sized	TRBJ2-7	TGCGCCAGCAGCGCGGACAGGGTCAGCTCCTACGAGCAGTACTTC	CASSADRVSSYEQYF
TRBV28	TRBD1	NA	TRBJ2-2	TGTGCCAGCAGCCGGACAGGGGCCCGAGACGGGGAGCTGTTTTTT	CASSRTGARDGELFF
TRBV4-3	NA	few	TRBJ1-2	TGCGCCAGCAGCCAAGTCCAGACTCCATATGGCTACACCTTC	CASSQVQTPYGYTF
TRBV5-1	NA	NA	TRBJ2-5	TGCGCCAGCAGCTTGGGCGACAGACAAGAGACCCAGTACTTC	CASSLGDRQETQYF
TRBV2	NA	NA	TRBJ1-1	TGTGCCAGCACGAAGGACACAATGAACACTGAAGCTTTCTTT	CASTKDTMNTEAFF
TRBV6-5	TRBD2	NA	TRBJ2-1	TGTGCCAGCAATGCGGGAGGGTCAGGATATGAGCAGTTCTTC	CASNAGGSGYEQFF
TRBV19	NA	few	TRBJ1-1	TGTGCCAGTACCTCCTCCCCCCGGCACCCGGGGGCTTTCTTT	CASTSSPRHPGAFF
TRBV28	TRBD2	NA	TRBJ2-7	TGTGCCAGCAGCTATAGCGGGGCCGGCTCCTACGAGCAGTACTTC	CASSYSGAGSYEQYF
TRBV2	NA	NA	TRBJ2-7	TGTGCCAGCAGACTTCCCCACGACGGAGCCGAGCAGTACTTC	CASRLPHDGAEQYF
TRBV2	NA	NA	TRBJ1-4	TGTGCCAGCAGTCCGCAGGGAAATCGGGCAACTAATGAAAAACTGTTTTTT	CASSPQGNRATNEKLFF
TRBV5-6	NA	NA	TRBJ1-2	TGTGCCAGCAGGCCATTCTCAGGTCTTGGCTACACCTTC	CASRPFSGLGYTF
TRBV6-5	TRBD2	NA	TRBJ2-3	TGTGCCAGCAGTATGTTGACTAGCGGAGAAGATACGCAGTATTTT	CASSMLTSGEDTQYF
TRBV6-1	NA	NA	TRBJ2-1	TGTGCCAGCAGGTTAGACTCCTACAATGAGCAGTTCTTC	CASRLDSYNEQFF
TRBV7-2	TRBD2	NA	TRBJ2-7	TGTGCCAGCAGCAAGACTAGCGGAGCGAATAATTACGAGCAGTACTTC	CASSKTSGANNYEQYF
TRBV18	NA	NA	TRBJ1-6	TGTGCCAGCTCACCACCGGGAGGCCCTCAGGGTCCCCTCCACTTT	CASSPPGGPQGPLHF
TRBV9	TRBD1	NA	TRBJ2-1	TGTGCCAGCAGCGCAGCCCCGACAGGGACCACCTACAATGAGCAGTTCTTC	CASSAAPTGTTYNEQFF
TRBV28	NA	NA	TRBJ2-2	TGTGCCAGCAGCGCGTCGGGACACTTCACCGGGGAGCTGTTTTTT	CASSASGHFTGELFF
TRBV7-3	NA	NA	TRBJ2-6	TGTGCCAGCAGCCAATACGCCAGGGGTGGGGCCAACGTCCTGACTTTC	CASSQYARGGANVLTF
TRBV27	NA	NA	TRBJ2-7	TGTGCCAGCAGCTCTGGACTATCGTACGAGCAGTACTTC	CASSSGLSYEQYF